This T cell receptor (beta chain) originates from a study of blood T cells in healthy people across ages. V was pared by 5 bases and J by 13 bases, with 13 bases of the junction left unmatched. The CDR3 length is 14 residues. To note about this clonotype: A single base separates this from a much larger clone, so it may be a read error.

The use of a sample-barcoded 5' primer and a J-beta primer mix characterized a second PCR of roughly 6 to 11 cycles. TCRdb processed the 5' RACE reads anew with MiXCR; each CDR3 protein has one entry. This sample has about 1.7 million distinct CDR3 sequences, with approximately 30% found just once. Material: blood. This chain links TRBV12-3 or TRBV12-4 with TRBJ2-4; 8 bases agree with TRBD2. The receptor was derived from a woman aged 30 to 39 in good health. Here the CDR3 reads CASSPSGGRVEQYF. CDR3 DNA: TGTGCCAGCAGTCCAAGCGGGGGTCGGGTTGAGCAGTACTTC.